These T cell receptor beta chains were read from a single sample in a study of blood T cell repertoires in COVID-19. Using immunoSEQ multiplex PCR, the repertoire was profiled, and TCRdb retains in-frame clones only, with some absent. The profile shows 200,000 to 250,000 clones, around four fifths of them singletons. Sequencing input: peripheral blood. The receptors shown here come from a man younger than 45 with active or convalescent COVID-19. The CDR3 runs from the conserved cysteine through the conserved F or W. D genes are given only for firm matches. Some rows mark clone size as missing; the rest say once, few, many or name a class of expanded clone.

TGTGCCAGCAGCCCCCAGGGGGGACTTGGCTATGGCTACACCTTC | CASSPQGGLGYGYTF | TRBV9 | TRBD1 | . | TRBJ1-2
TGTGCCAGCACCCACGAGACGACTAGTAGAAGCGGGGGGGCCAACGAGCAGTACTTC | CASTHETTSRSGGANEQYF | TRBV7-2 | TRBD2 | . | TRBJ2-7
TGTGCCAGCAGGCCACTAGCGGGAGGGGGCTATGAGCAGTTCTTC | CASRPLAGGGYEQFF | TRBV4-2 | TRBD2 | . | TRBJ2-1
TGCGCCAGCAGCCAATACACAGGGTCCTATGGCTACACCTTC | CASSQYTGSYGYTF | TRBV4-1 | . | . | TRBJ1-2
TGTGCCACCGCACTAGCGGGGGCCACAGATACGCAGTATTTT | CATALAGATDTQYF | TRBV10-3 | TRBD2 | . | TRBJ2-3
TGTGCCAGCAGCCCCACCCTGAGCTCCAAAAACATTCAGTACTTC | CASSPTLSSKNIQYF | TRBV7-2 | . | . | TRBJ2-4
TGTGCCAGCAAAATCGGCGGAGGTGGCTACACCTTC | CASKIGGGGYTF | TRBV2 | . | . | TRBJ1-2
TGTGCCAGCACCCGACAGGGAGGTACTGAAGCTTTCTTT | CASTRQGGTEAFF | TRBV6-1 | TRBD1 | . | TRBJ1-1
TGTGCCAGCGTCACAGGGGGTGGCTATGGCTACACCTTC | CASVTGGGYGYTF | TRBV6-6 | TRBD1 | . | TRBJ1-2
TGTGCCAGCAGCACCAGGGGCCCCTATGGCTACACCTTC | CASSTRGPYGYTF | TRBV7-2 | . | . | TRBJ1-2
TGCGCCAGCAGAGGCCCGGTTTTGCAGGGCAACACTGAAGCTTTCTTT | CASRGPVLQGNTEAFF | TRBV10-2 | . | . | TRBJ1-1
TGTGCCAGCAGCTTGGGGACAGCTTCCTACGAGCAGTACTTC | CASSLGTASYEQYF | TRBV5-4 | . | . | TRBJ2-7
TGTGCCAGCAGCTTAGGGGCGGGGATTAATGAAAAACTGTTTTTT | CASSLGAGINEKLFF | TRBV7-9 | . | . | TRBJ1-4
TGTGCCAGCAGTAAGGACAGGGGATCACCCCTCCACTTT | CASSKDRGSPLHF | TRBV27 | TRBD1 | . | TRBJ1-6
TGCAGCGTTGGCAGGGAAGGCTACACCTTC | CSVGREGYTF | TRBV29-1 | . | . | TRBJ1-2
TGTGCCAGCAGTGAAGCGGGCCAGACCCAGTACTTC | CASSEAGQTQYF | TRBV6-1 | . | . | TRBJ2-5
TGTGCCAGCTCACCACCGAGCCGGGGTAAAGAGACCCAGTACTTC | CASSPPSRGKETQYF | TRBV18 | . | . | TRBJ2-5
TGCAGCGTGGAGGGGACAGGTCTTTTCGGCTACACCTTC | CSVEGTGLFGYTF | TRBV29-1 | TRBD1 | . | TRBJ1-2
TGTGCCACCAGTGTAGAGGACGAGCAGTACTTC | CATSVEDEQYF | TRBV24-1 | . | few | TRBJ2-7
TGTGCCAGCCGGGGGATCTCTGGAAACACCATATATTTT | CASRGISGNTIYF | TRBV15 | . | . | TRBJ1-3
TGTGCCAGCAGAAGGACTAGCGGGAGGGCCGTCGATGAGCAGTTCTTC | CASRRTSGRAVDEQFF | TRBV7-9 | TRBD2 | once | TRBJ2-1
TGCGCCAGCAGCCAAGTCCGACTAGCGGGATCACATGAGCAGTTCTTC | CASSQVRLAGSHEQFF | TRBV4-1 | TRBD2 | . | TRBJ2-1
TGCAGTGCTAGTTTTGCCAGTAGCACAGATACGCAGTATTTT | CSASFASSTDTQYF | TRBV20-1 | . | . | TRBJ2-3
TGTGCCAGCAGCTTGGACAGTTTTTACGAGCAGTACTTC | CASSLDSFYEQYF | TRBV25-1 | . | . | TRBJ2-7
TGTGCCAGCAGCGTAGCCAGTAGCACAGATACGCAGTATTTT | CASSVASSTDTQYF | TRBV9 | . | . | TRBJ2-3
TGTGCCAGCAGCTTAGGGACAGTACATCAGCCCCAGCATTTT | CASSLGTVHQPQHF | TRBV7-2 | . | . | TRBJ1-5
TGTGCCAGCAGCCAAAGAGTTAACTATGGCTACACCTTC | CASSQRVNYGYTF | TRBV14 | . | . | TRBJ1-2
TGTGCCAGTATCAATCCAGGGGAATCGAGCACTGAAGCTTTCTTT | CASINPGESSTEAFF | TRBV19 | . | . | TRBJ1-1
TGTGCCAGCAAGCTCGGGGAGAGGTTTCAGGACGAGCAGTACTTC | CASKLGERFQDEQYF | TRBV28 | . | . | TRBJ2-7
TGTGCCAGCAGTGCCCGGGATTATAATTCACCCCTCCACTTT | CASSARDYNSPLHF | TRBV2 | . | . | TRBJ1-6
TGTGCCAGCAGCGACCTGTCACGGCGGGGTGAGCAGTTCTTC | CASSDLSRRGEQFF | TRBV7-9 | . | . | TRBJ2-1
TGTGCCAGCAGCTGGACAGACAATGAAGCTTTCTTT | CASSWTDNEAFF | TRBV7-9 | . | once | TRBJ1-1
TGTGCCAGTCGGACTGGATGGAATGAGCAGTTCTTC | CASRTGWNEQFF | TRBV19 | . | . | TRBJ2-1